This T cell receptor beta chain was documented in a study of blood T cell repertoires in COVID-19. Authors' methods: Amplification from reference gene primers served as the basis for estimated nucleated cell counts. Measured with immunoSEQ multiplex PCR; TCRdb has only the in-frame clones, and not every one. That table furnishes V, J and clone size, whereas the DNA furnished D and trimming. Here the sample spans 75,000 to 90,000 clones, about nine tenths being singletons. The germline V and J ends were trimmed by 3 bases and 7 bases, with 10 bases remaining between them. Germline V lookup: CDR1 LGHDT, CDR2 YNNKEL (reference sequence). This CDR3 comprises 14 residues.

The clonotype was recovered from a woman between 45 and 65 years old in a cohort sampled during active COVID-19. The sequencing input was peripheral blood. The genes are TRBV3-1 (or the pseudogene TRBV3-2) and TRBJ1-6, with D uncertain. CDR3 sequence: CASSHGQLNSPLHF. CDR3 in DNA: TGTGCCAGCAGCCATGGTCAGTTAAATTCACCCCTCCACTTT.